This is a list of T cell receptor beta chains from one sample in a study of blood T cell repertoires in COVID-19. Assay used: immunoSEQ multiplex PCR; TCRdb lists only in-frame clones, some missing. Here the sample spans approximately 350,000 clones, roughly nine tenths being singletons. Sequenced sample: peripheral blood. These receptors came from a woman aged 25 to 45 with COVID-19, enrolled during active disease. Each CDR3 is given with its conserved first and last residue. Each record gives: clone size, J gene, D gene, V gene, CDR3 DNA, CDR3 protein. The D gene is left open where the match is weak. Clone size, where shown, is once, few, many, or a class for clones that have expanded.

clone_size: .
j_call: TRBJ1-1
d_call: .
v_call: TRBV6-6
cdr3_nt: TGTGCCAGCAGTTACCCGACGGGATTGAACACTGAAGCTTTCTTT
cdr3_aa: CASSYPTGLNTEAFF

clone_size: .
j_call: TRBJ1-1
d_call: .
v_call: TRBV4-3
cdr3_nt: TGCGCCAGCAGCCAAGAATACGGGGAGCTGACTGAAGCTTTCTTT
cdr3_aa: CASSQEYGELTEAFF

clone_size: few
j_call: TRBJ1-1
d_call: .
v_call: TRBV18
cdr3_nt: TGTGCCAGCTCCTCATCCTCCCGGGGAGGCAGCACTGAAGCTTTCTTT
cdr3_aa: CASSSSSRGGSTEAFF

clone_size: .
j_call: TRBJ2-5
d_call: TRBD2
v_call: TRBV11-2
cdr3_nt: TGTGCCAGCACCGTACTAGCGGGAGGACAAGAGACCCAGTACTTC
cdr3_aa: CASTVLAGGQETQYF

clone_size: .
j_call: TRBJ2-3
d_call: TRBD2
v_call: TRBV27
cdr3_nt: TGTGCCAGCAGTTTATCGCTGGGGACTAGTGGTAGTACGCAGTATTTT
cdr3_aa: CASSLSLGTSGSTQYF

clone_size: few
j_call: TRBJ2-1
d_call: TRBD1
v_call: TRBV4-3
cdr3_nt: TGCGCCAGCAGCCAAGATGCTAGGGGGCGATACAATGAGCAGTTCTTC
cdr3_aa: CASSQDARGRYNEQFF

clone_size: .
j_call: TRBJ2-6
d_call: .
v_call: TRBV7-7
cdr3_nt: TGTGCTAGCAGCTTGGAGGGTGGCTCTGGGGCCAACGTCCTGACTTTC
cdr3_aa: CASSLEGGSGANVLTF

clone_size: .
j_call: TRBJ1-2
d_call: .
v_call: TRBV2
cdr3_nt: TGTGCCAGCAGTGAAAAGGTAGCCTATGGCTACACCTTC
cdr3_aa: CASSEKVAYGYTF

clone_size: .
j_call: TRBJ1-1
d_call: .
v_call: TRBV23-1
cdr3_nt: TGCGCCAGCAGTCAAGACGGGAAGAACACTGAAGCTTTCTTT
cdr3_aa: CASSQDGKNTEAFF

clone_size: .
j_call: TRBJ1-4
d_call: .
v_call: TRBV28
cdr3_nt: TGTGCCAGCAGTTTAATCAGGGCCCTTGCAACTAATGAAAAACTGTTTTTT
cdr3_aa: CASSLIRALATNEKLFF

clone_size: .
j_call: TRBJ1-4
d_call: TRBD1
v_call: TRBV6-6
cdr3_nt: TGTGCCAGCAGCGCGGCAACGACAGGGAATGAAAAACTGTTTTTT
cdr3_aa: CASSAATTGNEKLFF

clone_size: .
j_call: TRBJ2-3
d_call: .
v_call: TRBV5-4
cdr3_nt: TGTGCCAGCAGCTTAGCGAGGACTAGCACAGATACGCAGTATTTT
cdr3_aa: CASSLARTSTDTQYF

clone_size: .
j_call: TRBJ1-2
d_call: .
v_call: TRBV5-1
cdr3_nt: TGCGCCAGCAGCTTGATAGGACAGAGCTTCTATGGCTACACCTTC
cdr3_aa: CASSLIGQSFYGYTF

clone_size: .
j_call: TRBJ2-3
d_call: TRBD1
v_call: TRBV6-6
cdr3_nt: TGTGCCAGCAGTCCCACCTCAGACAGGGGATTCACAGATACGCAGTATTTT
cdr3_aa: CASSPTSDRGFTDTQYF

clone_size: .
j_call: TRBJ1-5
d_call: .
v_call: TRBV5-6
cdr3_nt: TGTGCCAGCAGCTTGAGCAGGTCGGGCAATCAGCCCCAGCATTTT
cdr3_aa: CASSLSRSGNQPQHF

clone_size: .
j_call: TRBJ1-1
d_call: .
v_call: TRBV19
cdr3_nt: TGTGCCAGTAGTTCGGACGGGACACCGAACACTGAAGCTTTCTTT
cdr3_aa: CASSSDGTPNTEAFF

clone_size: .
j_call: TRBJ2-7
d_call: TRBD1
v_call: TRBV6-2/TRBV6-3
cdr3_nt: TGTGCCAGCAGCTCCGCCGGGACAGGCCCCTACGAGCAGTACTTC
cdr3_aa: CASSSAGTGPYEQYF

clone_size: .
j_call: TRBJ2-7
d_call: TRBD1
v_call: TRBV7-6
cdr3_nt: TGTGCCAGCAGCGGGGACAGGGGGGACGAGCAGTACTTC
cdr3_aa: CASSGDRGDEQYF

clone_size: .
j_call: TRBJ2-2
d_call: TRBD1
v_call: TRBV4-1
cdr3_nt: TGCGCCAGCAGCCAAGAGGACAGGGGTAACACCGGGGAGCTGTTTTTT
cdr3_aa: CASSQEDRGNTGELFF

clone_size: .
j_call: TRBJ1-6
d_call: TRBD1
v_call: TRBV5-6
cdr3_nt: TGTGCCAGCAGCTCAGGACAGGAATCACCCCTCCACTTT
cdr3_aa: CASSSGQESPLHF

clone_size: .
j_call: TRBJ1-2
d_call: TRBD1
v_call: TRBV24-1
cdr3_nt: TGTGCCACCAGTGATCCCGGGACAGGGGAATATGGCTACACCTTC
cdr3_aa: CATSDPGTGEYGYTF

clone_size: few
j_call: TRBJ2-1
d_call: TRBD2
v_call: TRBV20-1
cdr3_nt: TGCAGTGCTAGTGGTAATAGCGGGAGGGTCAATGAGCAGTTCTTC
cdr3_aa: CSASGNSGRVNEQFF

clone_size: .
j_call: TRBJ2-3
d_call: TRBD2
v_call: TRBV18
cdr3_nt: TGTGCCAGCGCATCGGGACTAGAGGGCACAGATACGCAGTATTTT
cdr3_aa: CASASGLEGTDTQYF

clone_size: .
j_call: TRBJ2-1
d_call: .
v_call: TRBV5-4
cdr3_nt: TGTGCCAGCAGCTTGAGGCTAGCTGGGAATGAGCAGTTCTTC
cdr3_aa: CASSLRLAGNEQFF

clone_size: .
j_call: TRBJ2-3
d_call: TRBD2
v_call: TRBV5-4
cdr3_nt: TGTGCCAGCAGCTTGACTTTGCGGGAGACAGATACGCAGTATTTT
cdr3_aa: CASSLTLRETDTQYF

clone_size: .
j_call: TRBJ2-1
d_call: TRBD2
v_call: TRBV15
cdr3_nt: TGTGCCACCAGCACCCTAGCGGGAGCCCACAATGAGCAGTTCTTC
cdr3_aa: CATSTLAGAHNEQFF

clone_size: .
j_call: TRBJ2-6
d_call: TRBD2
v_call: TRBV24-1
cdr3_nt: TGTGCCACCAGTGATGGGAGATGGGGCGGGAGCTCTGGGGCCAACGTCCTGACTTTC
cdr3_aa: CATSDGRWGGSSGANVLTF

clone_size: .
j_call: TRBJ1-2
d_call: TRBD1
v_call: TRBV14
cdr3_nt: TGTGCCAGCAGCCAAGGGACAGGTGATCTCTATGGCTACACCTTC
cdr3_aa: CASSQGTGDLYGYTF

clone_size: few
j_call: TRBJ1-5
d_call: TRBD1
v_call: TRBV4-1
cdr3_nt: TGCGCCAGCAGCCAACAGACAGGGGGCGCGAATCAGCCCCAGCATTTT
cdr3_aa: CASSQQTGGANQPQHF

clone_size: .
j_call: TRBJ2-1
d_call: .
v_call: TRBV6-2/TRBV6-3
cdr3_nt: TGTGCCAGCAGTAATCCTCTACGGGCCTACAATGAGCAGTTCTTC
cdr3_aa: CASSNPLRAYNEQFF

clone_size: .
j_call: TRBJ1-1
d_call: .
v_call: TRBV12-3/TRBV12-4
cdr3_nt: TGTGCCAGCAGTTACCTCGCGGGCACTGAAGCTTTCTTT
cdr3_aa: CASSYLAGTEAFF

clone_size: .
j_call: TRBJ2-5
d_call: TRBD2
v_call: TRBV5-1
cdr3_nt: TGCGCCAGCAGCCCGGGACTACGCGTCCAAGAGACCCAGTACTTC
cdr3_aa: CASSPGLRVQETQYF

clone_size: .
j_call: TRBJ1-3
d_call: .
v_call: TRBV18
cdr3_nt: TGTGCCAGCTCACCAGGAGACCCAATCCTCACCATATATTTT
cdr3_aa: CASSPGDPILTIYF

clone_size: once
j_call: TRBJ1-1
d_call: .
v_call: TRBV18
cdr3_nt: TGTGCCAGCTCGGCGGGCAGGAACACTGAAGCTTTCTTT
cdr3_aa: CASSAGRNTEAFF

clone_size: .
j_call: TRBJ2-2
d_call: .
v_call: TRBV5-1
cdr3_nt: TGCGCCAGCAGCTTGGATGTGGCGGAGGCGAACACCGGGGAGCTGTTTTTT
cdr3_aa: CASSLDVAEANTGELFF

clone_size: .
j_call: TRBJ2-7
d_call: TRBD2
v_call: TRBV5-1
cdr3_nt: TGCGCCAGCAGCTTTGCGGGGGAGGGCTACGAGCAGTACTTC
cdr3_aa: CASSFAGEGYEQYF

clone_size: .
j_call: TRBJ1-6
d_call: TRBD1
v_call: TRBV9
cdr3_nt: TGTGCCAGCAGCGGGCGGACAGGGAGTAATTCACCCCTCCACTTT
cdr3_aa: CASSGRTGSNSPLHF

clone_size: .
j_call: TRBJ1-6
d_call: TRBD1
v_call: TRBV28
cdr3_nt: TGTGCCAGCAGTTCGGGACAGGGGAATTCACCCCTCCACTTT
cdr3_aa: CASSSGQGNSPLHF

clone_size: .
j_call: TRBJ1-2
d_call: TRBD1
v_call: TRBV29-1
cdr3_nt: TGCAGCGTTGACCACAGAGGGACAGGGATCCGTGGCTACACCTTC
cdr3_aa: CSVDHRGTGIRGYTF

clone_size: once
j_call: TRBJ1-4
d_call: .
v_call: TRBV18
cdr3_nt: TGTGCCAGCTCACCACCCCAGGGGACTAATGAAAAACTGTTTTTT
cdr3_aa: CASSPPQGTNEKLFF

clone_size: .
j_call: TRBJ2-3
d_call: TRBD2
v_call: TRBV11-2
cdr3_nt: TGTGCCAGCAGCTCCCAGCGGGATGCGCAGTATTTT
cdr3_aa: CASSSQRDAQYF

clone_size: .
j_call: TRBJ2-1
d_call: .
v_call: TRBV11-2
cdr3_nt: TGTGCCAGCAGCCCAAGGGGTAGCTCCTACAATGAGCAGTTCTTC
cdr3_aa: CASSPRGSSYNEQFF

clone_size: few
j_call: TRBJ1-1
d_call: TRBD1
v_call: TRBV30
cdr3_nt: TGTGCCTGGAGTGCGGACAGGGTCACTGAAGCTTTCTTT
cdr3_aa: CAWSADRVTEAFF

clone_size: .
j_call: TRBJ1-2
d_call: .
v_call: TRBV19
cdr3_nt: TGTGCCAGTAGTTGGACAGCTTTCTATGGCTACACCTTC
cdr3_aa: CASSWTAFYGYTF

clone_size: .
j_call: TRBJ2-1
d_call: TRBD2
v_call: TRBV24-1
cdr3_nt: TGTGCCACCAGTGGCCCTAGCGGGATCGATGAGCAGTTCTTC
cdr3_aa: CATSGPSGIDEQFF

clone_size: .
j_call: TRBJ1-1
d_call: .
v_call: TRBV14
cdr3_nt: TGTGCCAGCAGCCAATGGCTGAACACTGAAGCTTTCTTT
cdr3_aa: CASSQWLNTEAFF

clone_size: .
j_call: TRBJ1-1
d_call: .
v_call: TRBV29-1
cdr3_nt: TGCAGCGTCCAGGGGTGGGACACTGAAGCTTTCTTT
cdr3_aa: CSVQGWDTEAFF

clone_size: once
j_call: TRBJ2-5
d_call: TRBD2
v_call: TRBV11-2
cdr3_nt: TGTGCCAGCAGCTCAGGGGTTAGCGGGGGGCTTCGTGAGACCCAGTACTTC
cdr3_aa: CASSSGVSGGLRETQYF

clone_size: .
j_call: TRBJ1-5
d_call: .
v_call: TRBV29-1
cdr3_nt: TGCAGCGTTGGCGGACAGCCCAATCAGCCCCAGCATTTT
cdr3_aa: CSVGGQPNQPQHF

clone_size: .
j_call: TRBJ1-3
d_call: .
v_call: TRBV7-9
cdr3_nt: TGTGCCAGCAGCTTATCGGGATCGGAGGGAAACACCATATATTTT
cdr3_aa: CASSLSGSEGNTIYF

clone_size: .
j_call: TRBJ1-2
d_call: TRBD1
v_call: TRBV10-3
cdr3_nt: TGTGCCATAACAGGGGGCGACAGGTCAATGAATGGCTACACCTTC
cdr3_aa: CAITGGDRSMNGYTF

clone_size: .
j_call: TRBJ2-5
d_call: .
v_call: TRBV4-3
cdr3_nt: TGCGCCAGCAGCCAGAACAGGTACCAAGAGACCCAGTACTTC
cdr3_aa: CASSQNRYQETQYF

clone_size: .
j_call: TRBJ1-3
d_call: .
v_call: TRBV12-3/TRBV12-4
cdr3_nt: TGTGCCAGCAGTTTTATAGCCGGAAACACCATATATTTT
cdr3_aa: CASSFIAGNTIYF